This TCR beta chain was captured by sequencing in a study of blood T cell repertoires in COVID-19. Whole-study context: Collection of acute and convalescent COVID-19 samples took place in the United States, Italy and Spain. T cells, B-cell-depleted T cells, or PBMCs provided the cDNA or gDNA that served as material.

The V gene's germline CDR1 is SGHAT and CDR2 FQNNGV. The CDR3 sequence is 15 residues long. Trimming shortened V by 5 bases and J by 1 base, and 14 bases separated the two germline ends. Assay: immunoSEQ multiplex PCR; the TCRdb copy retains only in-frame clones and omits some. The repertoire holds around 280,000 clones, with approximately 86% as singletons. The receptor's source is a woman aged 25-40 years who had recovered from COVID-19. The gene calls are TRBV11-2 and TRBJ1-1; D not resolved. Sequencing was performed on peripheral blood. The CDR3 nucleotides are TGTGCCAGCAGCGGCTTTGGGAGTCAGAACACTGAAGCTTTCTTT. Amino acids: CASSGFGSQNTEAFF.